The 6 T cell receptor beta chains reported below all come from one sample, sequenced in a study of T-cell reconstitution after alpha-beta-depleted transplantation in children. Preparation of the TCRbeta library involved a method that used unique molecular identifiers. TCRdb passed the PCR reads through MiXCR, listing each CDR3 protein once. Counted here are approximately 500,000 distinct CDR3 sequences, roughly 30% occurring once; the ten biggest clones make up 30% to 40%. The input for sequencing was PBMCs, taken before TCRalphabeta/CD19-depleted stem cell transplant. These receptor sequences come from a boy younger than two with Wiskott-Aldrich syndrome, due to receive a stem cell transplant.

The J gene is TRBJ2-2, the V gene TRBV7-8; no clear D. This CDR3 comprises 16 residues. In germline, CDR1 is SGHVS, CDR2 FQNEAQ. Trimming shortened V by 1 base and J by 1 base, and 10 bases separated the two germline ends. CDR3 nucleotides: TGTGCCAGCAGCTTAGGCCGTCTGATGAACACCGGGGAGCTGTTTTTT. This encodes CASSLGRLMNTGELFF.

The chain couples TRBV20-1 to TRBJ2-5; D is perhaps TRBD2 (6 bases). Between the trimmed V and J ends, which lost 7 bases and 5 bases, there was a span of 23 bases. This CDR3 comprises 15 residues. The germline gives CDR1 DFQATT, CDR2 SNEGSKA (reference sequence). CDR3 residues: CSGGDSRGMGETQYF. CDR3 nucleotide sequence: TGCAGTGGCGGGGACTCCAGAGGAATGGGGGAGACCCAGTACTTC.

This clonotype was counted between two and nine times. The chain uses TRBV5-1 and TRBJ2-7, with D unclear. Germline V lookup: CDR1 SGHRS, CDR2 YFSETQ. V lost 5 bases and J 2 bases, leaving 11 bases between the germline ends. CDR3 length equals 13 residues. In nucleotides, the CDR3 is TGCGCCAGCAGAACGGACCCGGCCTACGAGCAGTACTTC. Protein: CASRTDPAYEQYF.

This clonotype has just one count. The rearrangement joins TRBV5-1 to TRBJ1-1, with a weak D call TRBD1 (5 bases). Trimming cost V 3 bases and J 0 bases, with 15 bases left between them. From germline, CDR1 is SGHRS and CDR2 YFSETQ. The CDR3 sequence is 16 residues long. CDR3 sequence (DNA): TGCGCCAGCAGCTCTACCCAGGGAGCAATGAACACTGAAGCTTTCTTT. This sequence encodes CASSSTQGAMNTEAFF.

V usage is TRBV12-3 or TRBV12-4 and J usage is TRBJ1-4; D is perhaps TRBD1 (5 bases). The CDR3 covers 15 residues. The germline V and J ends were trimmed by 4 bases and 5 bases, with 14 bases remaining between them. The CDR3, as DNA: TGTGCCAGCAGTTCCTCGGGACGGTCGAATGAAAAACTGTTTTTT. Translation: CASSSSGRSNEKLFF.

The DNA of the CDR3 is TGTGCCAGCAGCTCGGGGACAGGGGCAGAGACCCAGTACTTC. This sequence encodes CASSSGTGAETQYF. The chain is built from TRBV7-2 and TRBJ2-5, with TRBD1 identical over 10 bases. This CDR3 spans 14 amino acids. The trim removed 4 bases at V and 4 bases at J, leaving 3 bases unmatched. The germline CDR1 and CDR2 sequences are SGHTA and FQGNSA.